The sequence of this T cell receptor (beta chain) was determined in a study of blood T cell repertoires in COVID-19. The overall study: From the United States, Italy and Spain came samples of acute and convalescent COVID-19. The analysed material was cDNA or gDNA that came from T cells, B-cell-depleted T cells, or PBMCs.

Germline-derived CDR1 and CDR2 are ENHRY and SYGVKD. V shed 4 bases, J shed 0 bases, and the junction held 8 bases outside the gene matches. This CDR3 region has 16 residues. Authors' methods: Nucleated cell counts were estimated from reference gene primer amplification. The table came from immunoSEQ multiplex PCR; TCRdb's copy has only in-frame clones and leaves some out. V and J calls and clone size are given by that table; D and trimming were obtained from the DNA. Among 100,000 to 140,000 clones, 80% were seen once, and the ten largest hold more than 4%. This chain joins TRBV10-3 and TRBJ2-5; 7 bases agree with TRBD1. This clonotype was sampled from an older man with acute or convalescent COVID-19. The sequencing input was peripheral blood. This chain's CDR3 is CAISGGTASDQETQYF. In DNA, the CDR3 is TGTGCCATCAGTGGAGGGACAGCCTCGGACCAAGAGACCCAGTACTTC.